This T cell receptor (beta chain) was recorded in a study of blood T cell repertoires in COVID-19. Across the whole study: PBMCs, B-cell-depleted T cells, or T cells provided the cDNA or gDNA that made up the material.

Germline lookup yields CDR1 SGHAT and CDR2 FQNNGV. The germline V and J ends were trimmed by 2 bases and 4 bases, with 11 bases remaining between them. The CDR3 is 14 residues long. Clones were sequenced by immunoSEQ multiplex PCR, and TCRdb holds only the in-frame ones, with some missing. The sample holds 50,000 to 75,000 clones; roughly 86% are singletons and the top ten take about 6.8%. The specimen sequenced was peripheral blood. V gene TRBV11-2 combines with J gene TRBJ1-1, with D maybe TRBD1 (5 bases). This TCR derives from a man aged 60 to 69 with acute or convalescent COVID-19. The CDR3 DNA reads TGTGCCAGCAGCTTAATGGGCGGGGGCACTGAAGCTTTCTTT. As protein: CASSLMGGGTEAFF.